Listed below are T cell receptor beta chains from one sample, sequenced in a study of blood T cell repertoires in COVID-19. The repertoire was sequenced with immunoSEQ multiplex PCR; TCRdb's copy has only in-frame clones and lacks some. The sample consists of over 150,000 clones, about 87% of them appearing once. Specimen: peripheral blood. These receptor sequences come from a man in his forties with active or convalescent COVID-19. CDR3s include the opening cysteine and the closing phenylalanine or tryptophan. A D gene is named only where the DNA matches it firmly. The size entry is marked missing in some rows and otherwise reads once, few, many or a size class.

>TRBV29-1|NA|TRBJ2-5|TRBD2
CSVPGLVQETQYF
TGCAGCGTACCGGGACTAGTCCAAGAGACCCAGTACTTC
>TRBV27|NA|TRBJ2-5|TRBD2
CASSLLGGEETQYF
TGTGCCAGCAGTTTACTGGGAGGGGAAGAGACCCAGTACTTC
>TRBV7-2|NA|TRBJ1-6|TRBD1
CASSPLPQGANSPLHF
TGTGCCAGCAGCCCATTGCCACAGGGGGCTAATTCACCCCTCCACTTT
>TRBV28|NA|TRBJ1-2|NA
CASSLGQAYGYTF
TGTGCCAGCAGTTTAGGGCAGGCTTATGGCTACACCTTC
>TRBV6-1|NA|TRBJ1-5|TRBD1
CASSDYRDSYNQPQHF
TGTGCCAGCAGTGATTACCGGGACAGTTACAATCAGCCCCAGCATTTT
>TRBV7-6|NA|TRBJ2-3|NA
CASSLLSGVTDTQYF
TGTGCCAGCAGCTTACTGTCAGGGGTCACAGATACGCAGTATTTT
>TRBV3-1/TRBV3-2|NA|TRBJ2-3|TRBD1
CASIPGQGGDTQYF
TGTGCCAGCATCCCGGGACAGGGGGGAGATACGCAGTATTTT
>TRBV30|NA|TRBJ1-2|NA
CAWSRQYGYTF
TGTGCCTGGAGCCGCCAGTATGGCTACACCTTC
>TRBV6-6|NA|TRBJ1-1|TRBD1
CASSYPDRGLNTEAFF
TGTGCCAGCAGTTACCCCGACAGGGGTTTGAACACTGAAGCTTTCTTT
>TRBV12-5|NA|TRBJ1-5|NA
CASGPAGVTGQPQHF
TGTGCTAGTGGTCCCGCAGGGGTTACGGGGCAGCCCCAGCATTTT
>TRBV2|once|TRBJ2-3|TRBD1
CASRRGQDGDTQYF
TGTGCCAGCAGGAGGGGACAGGACGGAGATACGCAGTATTTT
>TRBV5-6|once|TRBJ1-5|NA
CASSSYGGGQPQHF
TGTGCCAGCAGCTCATACGGGGGTGGACAGCCCCAGCATTTT
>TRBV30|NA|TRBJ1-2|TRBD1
CAWSVLKGQGAGYGYTF
TGTGCCTGGAGTGTACTAAAGGGACAGGGGGCAGGGTATGGCTACACCTTC
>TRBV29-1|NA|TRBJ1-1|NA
CSVVSQNTEAFF
TGCAGCGTTGTTTCCCAGAACACTGAAGCTTTCTTT
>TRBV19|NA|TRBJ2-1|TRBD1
CASSMDRGIYNEQFF
TGTGCCAGTAGTATGGACAGGGGGATTTACAATGAGCAGTTCTTC
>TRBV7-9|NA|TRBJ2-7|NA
CASTPRGGTYEQYF
TGTGCCAGCACCCCGAGGGGGGGAACCTACGAGCAGTACTTC
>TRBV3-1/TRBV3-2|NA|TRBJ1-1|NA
CASSPGQRGFTEAFF
TGTGCCAGCAGCCCTGGACAACGAGGATTCACTGAAGCTTTCTTT
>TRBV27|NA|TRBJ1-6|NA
CASSEPQGSYNSPLHF
TGTGCCAGTTCGGAACCGCAGGGATCCTATAATTCACCCCTCCACTTT
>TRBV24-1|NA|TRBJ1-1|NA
CATKVGEGTEAFF
TGTGCCACCAAGGTAGGGGAAGGAACTGAAGCTTTCTTT
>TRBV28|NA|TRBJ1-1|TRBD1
CASSQGQGRAGAFF
TGTGCCAGCAGTCAAGGACAGGGGAGGGCTGGAGCTTTCTTT
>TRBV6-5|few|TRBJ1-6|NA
CASRANRVGSAPLHF
TGTGCCAGCAGGGCTAACAGGGTTGGTAGCGCACCCCTCCACTTT
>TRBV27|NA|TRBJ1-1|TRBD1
CASSPDRGATEAFF
TGTGCCAGCAGTCCCGACAGGGGGGCCACTGAAGCTTTCTTT
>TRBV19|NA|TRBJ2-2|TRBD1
CATQGQGAAGELFF
TGTGCCACCCAGGGGCAGGGGGCTGCCGGGGAGCTGTTTTTT
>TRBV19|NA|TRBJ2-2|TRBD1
CASMTGTVNTGELFF
TGTGCCAGCATGACCGGGACAGTGAACACCGGGGAGCTGTTTTTT
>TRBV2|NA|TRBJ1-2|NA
CASRPDRGYTF
TGTGCCAGCAGACCTGACAGGGGCTACACCTTC
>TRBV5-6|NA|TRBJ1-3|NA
CASSLGAGWSGNTIYF
TGTGCCAGCAGCTTGGGCGCGGGTTGGTCTGGAAACACCATATATTTT
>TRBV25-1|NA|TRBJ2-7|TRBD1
CASSEAGGNSQQYF
TGTGCCAGCAGTGAGGCAGGGGGAAATTCGCAGCAGTACTTC
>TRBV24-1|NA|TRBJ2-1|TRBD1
CATSDNGQGVHNEQFF
TGTGCCACCAGTGACAACGGACAGGGGGTCCACAATGAGCAGTTCTTC
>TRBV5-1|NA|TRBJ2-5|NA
CASSLRSPAGRGETQYF
TGCGCCAGCAGCTTAAGGTCCCCGGCCGGCCGGGGGGAGACCCAGTACTTC
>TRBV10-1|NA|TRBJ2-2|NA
CASSQNTGELFF
TGCGCCAGCAGCCAAAACACCGGGGAGCTGTTTTTT
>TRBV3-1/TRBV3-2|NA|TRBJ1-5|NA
CASSQITGQPQHF
TGTGCCAGCAGCCAAATAACGGGTCAGCCCCAGCATTTT
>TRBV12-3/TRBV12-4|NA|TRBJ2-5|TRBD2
CASSLLAEETQYF
TGTGCCAGCAGTTTACTAGCGGAGGAGACCCAGTACTTC
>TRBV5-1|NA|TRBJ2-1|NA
CASSSQGGEQFF
TGCGCCAGCAGCTCACAGGGCGGGGAGCAGTTCTTC
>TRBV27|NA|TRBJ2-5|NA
CASSLLMPDTGVETQYF
TGTGCCAGCAGTTTATTAATGCCAGATACGGGGGTAGAGACCCAGTACTTC
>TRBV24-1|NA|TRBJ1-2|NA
CATSDKTGYYGYTF
TGTGCCACCAGTGATAAAACAGGGTACTATGGCTACACCTTC
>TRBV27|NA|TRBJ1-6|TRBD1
CASSSPVKTGTGSPLHF
TGTGCCAGCAGTTCCCCCGTAAAGACAGGGACCGGTTCACCCCTCCACTTT
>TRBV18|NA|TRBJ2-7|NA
CASSPDITYEQYF
TGTGCCAGCTCACCGGACATTACCTACGAGCAGTACTTC
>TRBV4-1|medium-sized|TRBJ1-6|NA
CASSVNNSPLHF
TGCGCCAGCAGCGTTAATAATTCACCCCTCCACTTT
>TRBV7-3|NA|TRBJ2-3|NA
CASSPNPADTQYF
TGTGCCAGCAGCCCTAACCCCGCAGATACGCAGTATTTT
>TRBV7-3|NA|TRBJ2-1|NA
CASSLGRDNEQFF
TGTGCCAGCAGCTTAGGGCGGGACAATGAGCAGTTCTTC
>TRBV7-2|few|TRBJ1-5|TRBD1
CASSSGQGLGQPQHF
TGTGCCAGCAGCTCGGGACAGGGTTTAGGTCAGCCCCAGCATTTT
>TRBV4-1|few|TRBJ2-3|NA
CASSQDGRTAQYF
TGCGCCAGCAGCCAAGATGGGAGGACGGCGCAGTATTTT
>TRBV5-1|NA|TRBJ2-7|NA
CASSLSLYSSYEQYF
TGCGCCAGCAGCTTGTCATTATATAGCTCCTACGAGCAGTACTTC
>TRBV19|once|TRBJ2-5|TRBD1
CASSIGQGAPQETQYF
TGTGCCAGTAGTATCGGACAGGGGGCCCCCCAAGAGACCCAGTACTTC
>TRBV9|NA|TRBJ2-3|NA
CASSPSRRADTQYF
TGTGCCAGCAGCCCTTCTAGGCGGGCAGATACGCAGTATTTT
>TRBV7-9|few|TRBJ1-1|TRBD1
CASSLSAQGLAEAFF
TGTGCCAGCAGCTTATCAGCACAGGGGCTCGCTGAAGCTTTCTTT
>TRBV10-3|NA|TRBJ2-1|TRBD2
CAIQTSGGPDSYNEQFF
TGTGCCATCCAGACTAGCGGGGGGCCCGACTCCTACAATGAGCAGTTCTTC
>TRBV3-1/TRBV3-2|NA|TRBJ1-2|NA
CASSQAGDYGYTF
TGTGCCAGCAGCCAAGCGGGAGACTATGGCTACACCTTC
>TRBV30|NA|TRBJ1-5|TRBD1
CAWSVGTGSNQPQHF
TGTGCCTGGAGTGTCGGGACAGGTAGCAATCAGCCCCAGCATTTT
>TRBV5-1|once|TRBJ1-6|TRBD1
CASSSGGTEGSPLHF
TGCGCCAGCAGCTCGGGTGGGACAGAAGGTTCACCCCTCCACTTT
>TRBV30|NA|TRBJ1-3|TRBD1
CAWSEGALGNTIYF
TGTGCCTGGAGTGAGGGGGCTCTTGGAAACACCATATATTTT
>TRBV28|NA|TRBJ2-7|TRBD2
CASSLREGSYEQYF
TGTGCCAGCAGTTTACGGGAGGGAAGCTACGAGCAGTACTTC
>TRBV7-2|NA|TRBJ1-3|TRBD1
CASSLDRGTGNTIYF
TGTGCCAGCAGCCTTGACAGGGGAACTGGAAACACCATATATTTT
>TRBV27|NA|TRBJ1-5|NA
CASSFRTADQPQHF
TGTGCCAGCAGTTTCCGGACAGCCGATCAGCCCCAGCATTTT
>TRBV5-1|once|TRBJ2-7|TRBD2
CASSPSGGRYEQYF
TGCGCCAGCAGCCCGAGCGGGGGTAGGTACGAGCAGTACTTC
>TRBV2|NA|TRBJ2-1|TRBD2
CASSAELAVSYNEQFF
TGTGCCAGCAGTGCAGAACTAGCGGTTTCCTACAATGAGCAGTTCTTC
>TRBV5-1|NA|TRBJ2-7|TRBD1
CASSLTDRAPYEQYF
TGCGCCAGCAGCTTAACCGACAGGGCTCCCTACGAGCAGTACTTC
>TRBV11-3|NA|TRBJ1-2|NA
CASSLTGLNYGYTF
TGTGCCAGCAGCCTTACAGGTCTCAACTATGGCTACACCTTC